This TCR beta chain was captured in a study of blood T cells in healthy people across ages. Next came a second PCR, run for about 7 to 11 cycles, which used a sample-barcoded 5' primer along with a J-beta primer mix. TCRdb analysed the 5' RACE reads with MiXCR anew, one entry per CDR3 protein. The sample records more than 650,000 distinct CDR3 sequences, about 55% being singletons. They isolated at least 7 million PBMCs from each sample. The CDR3 is 16 amino acids. Germline CDR1 and CDR2: MDHEN and SYDVKM. V lost 6 bases and J lost 2; bases outside the gene matches: 8. The clonotype comes from a man of 80 years or more in good health. Sequenced: blood. This chain links TRBV28 with TRBJ2-5; 11 positions agree with TRBD2. CDR3 in amino acids: CASSTSGRGWQETQYF. CDR3 DNA sequence: TGTGCCAGCAGCACTAGCGGGAGAGGGTGGCAAGAGACCCAGTACTTC.